Below, 22 T cell receptor beta chains from the same sample are listed, as sequenced in a study of T cell repertoires in cytomegalovirus infection (dated by TCRdb to about 2019). The antigens of these receptors remain unknown. Sequencing was performed on an Illumina HiSeq 1500. TCRdb reanalyzed the raw reads on its own, using fastp at Q25 for trimming and MiXCR for clone calling, and kept in-frame beta chains. One record per CDR3 amino acid sequence lists the most common genes and DNA. The sample includes 830,000 or so distinct CDR3 sequences, with 30% to 35% observed a single time. The top ten constitute 12% of the sample. This specimen's treatment or condition label, per the study, means: in vitro stimulation with specific CMV peptide epitopes to enrich CMV-specific T cells. Sequencing used cultured CD8+ T cells from PBMCs, obtained from culture after CMV antigen stimulation. The receptors come from a human donor in good health (CMV status not recorded). Some clones in this sample may be carry-over from other donors' samples.

This clonotype was found once. This may stem from a read error, because a much larger clone lies one nucleotide away. The genes are TRBV6-5 and TRBJ2-3; the D call may be TRBD1 or TRBD2 (5 bases each). Germline loops: CDR1 MNHEY, CDR2 SVGAGI. The CDR3 runs to 14 residues. The CDR3 spells CASGGRIRTDTQNF. CDR3 in DNA: TGTGCCAGCGGGGGTCGGATCCGCACAGATACGCAGAATTTT.

The chain carries TRBV19 and TRBJ1-1; no clear D. Germline values: CDR1 LNHDA, CDR2 SQIVND (reference sequence). The CDR3 contains 15 residues. V dropped 5 bases and J dropped 0 bases, with 13 bases sitting between them. CDR3 sequence: CASSPGKFMNTEAFF. The CDR3, as DNA: TGTGCCAGTAGTCCCGGAAAGTTTATGAACACTGAAGCTTTCTTT.

V and J are TRBV12-3 or TRBV12-4 and TRBJ1-6; no definite D call. V was pared by 7 bases and J by 4 bases, with 11 bases between. The CDR3 is 14 residues long. For the CDR3, the DNA is TGTGCCAGCAAGGAGGGCGCATATAATTCACCCCTCCACTTT. Amino acids: CASKEGAYNSPLHF.

This sequence joins TRBV6-1 and TRBJ2-7; perhaps D is TRBD1 or TRBD2 (6 bases each). Trimming took 4 bases from V and 4 from J, leaving 17 bases between them. Germline CDR1 and CDR2: MNHNS and SASEGT. The CDR3 sequence is 15 residues long. The CDR3 DNA reads as TGTGCCAGCAGTGGGGGACTCGAAGACAGGTACGAGCAGTACGTC. Amino acids: CASSGGLEDRYEQYV.

Only a few counts were recorded for this clonotype. The rearrangement links TRBV6-2 or TRBV6-3 to TRBJ1-2; 7 bases match TRBD1. The CDR3 spans 16 residues. Germline V lookup: CDR1 MNHEY, CDR2 SVGEGT. After removal of 4 bases from V and 5 bases from J, the junction contained 13 bases not matched to a gene. CDR3: CASSFLDRDLLYGYTF. The CDR3 DNA is TGTGCCAGCAGTTTCCTCGACAGGGACCTTTTGTATGGCTACACCTTC.

About this clonotype itself: Because it lacks the conserved phenylalanine or tryptophan at the end, this CDR3 is likely a read error. The rearrangement links TRBV28 to TRBJ2-7, with D hard to call. There are 12 residues in the CDR3. Trimming took off 8 bases at V and 1 base at J, with 9 bases between the two ends. Germline assignment: CDR1 MDHEN and CDR2 SYDVKM. CDR3 loop: CASASGSYEQYL. For the CDR3, the DNA is TGTGCCAGCGCGTCGGGTTCCTACGAGCAGTACCTC.

The chain joins TRBV7-9 to TRBJ2-1; D is undetermined. The CDR3 is 12 residues long. Between the trimmed V and J ends, which lost 5 bases and 9 bases, there was a span of 11 bases. Per the germline V gene, CDR1 is SEHNR and CDR2 is FQNEAQ (reference sequence). The CDR3 DNA reads as TGTGCCAGCAGCCCAGTGGGCGGTGAGCAGTTCTTC. Protein sequence: CASSPVGGEQFF.

The chain has TRBV29-1 and TRBJ2-7; weak D call: TRBD2 (6 bases). The germline V gene has CDR1 SQVTM and CDR2 ANQGSEA. The CDR3 contains 13 residues. V was clipped by 7 bases and J by 0 bases, with 13 bases between them. For the CDR3, the DNA is TGCAGCGCCCTACTAGCAGACTCCTACGAGCAGTACGTC. Translated, it gives CSALLADSYEQYV.

This clonotype was seen just once. The rearrangement joins TRBV7-9 to TRBJ2-5; 14 nucleotides agree with TRBD2. With 4 bases clipped from V and 5 bases from J, the junction kept 9 bases outside the gene matches. Germline V lookup: CDR1 SEHNR, CDR2 FQNEAQ (reference sequence). CDR3 size: 17 residues. This CDR3 reads CASSSPTSGGAWETQYF. Here the CDR3 DNA reads TGTGCCAGCAGCTCCCCGACTAGCGGGGGGGCTTGGGAGACCCAGTACTTC.

J is TRBJ1-5 and V is TRBV6-1; D is unclear. The CDR3 sequence is 15 residues long. Trimming removed 1 base at V and 3 bases at J, with 10 bases between. Per germline, CDR1 MNHNS and CDR2 SASEGT. The CDR3 bases are TGTGCCAGCAGTGAAGTAGATGGTTCCAATCAGCCCCAGCATTTT. Its translation: CASSEVDGSNQPQHF.

The chain joins TRBV25-1 to TRBJ1-1; D is unclear. The CDR3 is 16 amino acids. Trimming stripped 1 base from V and 0 bases from J, with 12 bases between. Germline V gene lookup returns CDR1 MGHDK and CDR2 SYGVNS. For the CDR3, the DNA is TGTGCCAGCAGTGAATTTGGCCAACGGATGAACACTGAAGCTTTCTTT. Protein: CASSEFGQRMNTEAFF.

The gene calls are TRBV27 and TRBJ2-2; 9 bases match TRBD2. Germline lookup yields CDR1 MNHEY and CDR2 SMNVEV (reference sequence). The CDR3 contains 16 residues. Trimming cost V 3 bases and J 2 bases; bases outside gene matches: 4. CDR3 protein: CASSLEAGGNTGELFF. CDR3 coding DNA: TGTGCCAGCAGTTTGGAAGCGGGGGGAAACACCGGGGAGCTGTTTTTT.

The chain combines TRBV5-1 with TRBJ2-3, with D unclear. Germline loops: CDR1 SGHRS, CDR2 YFSETQ. The CDR3 totals 15 residues. Trimming stripped 0 bases from V and 1 base from J, with 9 bases between. The CDR3, as DNA: TGCGCCAGCAGCTTGGAGGCATTTGGCACAGATACGCAGTATTTT. Translating gives CASSLEAFGTDTQYF.

This clonotype was seen at least ten times. The rearrangement joins TRBV7-3 to TRBJ2-2; tentatively, D is TRBD1 (6 bases). V shed 4 bases and J shed 1 base, with 7 bases lying between them. Germline CDR1 SGHTA, CDR2 FQGTGA. This CDR3 has 14 residues. In nucleotides, the CDR3 is TGTGCCAGCAGCTCACAGGGGAACACCGGGGAGCTGTTTTTT. This encodes CASSSQGNTGELFF.

In its sample, this clonotype was seen a few times. The chain couples TRBV2 to TRBJ2-1; D unresolved. The CDR3 length is 16 residues. Germline values: CDR1 SNHLY, CDR2 FYNNEI. Trimming shortened V by 7 bases and J by 0 bases, and 16 bases separated the two germline ends. The DNA for the CDR3 is TGTGCCAGCACCTTCCTCCTCGGTAGCTCCTACAATGAGCAGTTCTTC. Its protein product is CASTFLLGSSYNEQFF.

Notes on this clonotype: This could be a read error, since a much larger clone is one nucleotide away. V usage is TRBV12-3 or TRBV12-4 and J usage is TRBJ1-6, with 12 bases that match TRBD1. The length of the CDR3 is 16 residues. CDR3 DNA sequence: TGTGGCAGCAGTCCGCGCTGGGGACAGGGGGCTTCACCCCTCCACTTT. Its protein is CGSSPRWGQGASPLHF.

The genes are TRBV29-1 and TRBJ2-1; tentative D call: TRBD2 (7 bases). The V and J ends lost 6 bases and 6 bases respectively, with 15 bases between them. CDR3 length: 13 residues. CDR1 is SQVTM, CDR2 ANQGSEA, per germline. The CDR3 loop is CSVLIGGANEQFF. CDR3 nucleotide sequence: TGCAGCGTGTTGATTGGGGGGGCCAATGAGCAGTTCTTC.

This clonotype has more than one count but fewer than ten. The rearrangement links TRBV27 to TRBJ1-2; 7 bases fit TRBD1. The CDR3 is 13 amino acids. V lost 5 bases and J lost 3; bases outside the gene matches: 3. Germline V gene sequence: CDR1 MNHEY, CDR2 SMNVEV (reference sequence). The CDR3 protein is CASSTGVDYGYTF. The CDR3 region has the DNA TGTGCCAGCAGTACAGGGGTCGACTATGGCTACACCTTC.

This clonotype was seen a few times. The genes are TRBV5-6 and TRBJ2-1, with 8 nucleotides matching TRBD2. The V and J ends lost 4 bases and 4 bases, in that order; junction bases with no gene match: 10. The CDR3 extends over 16 amino acids. CDR1 and CDR2 from the germline V gene are SGHDT and YYEEEE. The CDR3 loop is CASSHPRGGRYNEQFF. DNA for the CDR3: TGTGCCAGCAGCCACCCACGGGGGGGCAGGTACAATGAGCAGTTCTTC.

Only a few counts were recorded for this clonotype. The chain carries TRBV27 and TRBJ2-6, with a possible D match to TRBD1 (6 bases). Germline CDR1 MNHEY, CDR2 SMNVEV (reference sequence). V was pared by 5 bases and J by 0 bases, with 11 bases between. The CDR3 contains 16 residues. This chain's CDR3 is CASSRGGYSGANVLTF. In nucleotides, the CDR3 is TGTGCCAGCAGTAGAGGGGGTTACTCTGGGGCCAACGTCCTGACTTTC.

V is TRBV27 and J is TRBJ2-7; either TRBD1 or TRBD2 may fit D (5 bases each). This CDR3 is 14 amino acids long. In germline, CDR1 is MNHEY, CDR2 SMNVEV (reference sequence). V was shortened by 5 bases and J by 2 bases, with 13 bases between the two germline ends. Written as DNA, the CDR3 is TGTGCCAGCAGTCCCGGGACGATCGCCTACGAGCAGTACTTC. This translates into CASSPGTIAYEQYF.

The rearrangement joins TRBV28 to TRBJ2-5; 15 bases map to TRBD2. The length of the CDR3 is 16 residues. With 4 bases clipped from V and 5 bases from J, the junction kept 5 bases outside the gene matches. Germline V lookup: CDR1 MDHEN, CDR2 SYDVKM. CDR3 bases: TGTGCCAGCAGTTCCGGACTAGCGGGGGGGCATGAGACCCAGTACTTC. It is translated as CASSSGLAGGHETQYF.